This entry lists 12 T cell receptor beta chains sequenced from one sample in a study of blood T cell repertoires in COVID-19. Profiling relied on immunoSEQ multiplex PCR, and the TCRdb table lists in-frame clones only, not all of them. Among about 140,000 clones listed, 80% were seen once. The specimen sequenced was peripheral blood. The receptor set was obtained from a man aged 65-85 years who had recovered from COVID-19.

This chain links TRBV4-1 with TRBJ1-1; 10 positions agree with TRBD1. The CDR3 covers 18 residues. The junction had 16 bases not matched to a gene; V was cut back by 5 bases and J by 4 bases. Germline V gene sequence: CDR1 MGHRA, CDR2 YSYEKL. The CDR3 reads CASSTRVGDRGAGTEAFF. CDR3 nucleotide sequence: TGCGCCAGCAGCACAAGAGTAGGGGACAGGGGAGCCGGCACTGAAGCTTTCTTT.

The chain employs TRBV6-1 and TRBJ2-7; 8 nucleotides match TRBD1. The V gene's germline CDR1 is MNHNS and CDR2 SASEGT. V was pared by 3 bases and J by 12 bases, with 4 bases of the junction left unmatched. CDR3 length: 11 residues. Written as DNA, the CDR3 is TGTGCCAGCAGTGACCTGCAGGGGGCGTACTTC. Translating gives CASSDLQGAYF.

The chain links TRBV5-6 to TRBJ2-5, with D unclear. CDR3 length: 14 amino acids. The germline V gene has CDR1 SGHDT and CDR2 YYEEEE. The V end was cut by 2 bases, the J end by 5 bases, with 13 bases between. The CDR3 sequence: CASSFPRSWETQYF. DNA of the CDR3: TGTGCCAGCAGCTTCCCCAGGTCATGGGAGACCCAGTACTTC.

The V gene is TRBV12-3 or TRBV12-4, the J gene TRBJ2-5, with D hard to call. The CDR3 spans 13 residues. V gave up 4 bases and J gave up 0 bases, with 6 bases separating them. The chain's CDR3 is CASSSEYQETQYF. In DNA form, the CDR3 reads TGTGCCAGCAGTTCTGAGTACCAAGAGACCCAGTACTTC.

V usage is TRBV6-2 or TRBV6-3 and J usage is TRBJ2-7; 8 bases line up with TRBD1. Germline V lookup: CDR1 MNHEY, CDR2 SVGEGT. The CDR3 sequence is 15 residues long. V dropped 3 bases and J dropped 6; count of bases not matched to a gene: 10. The CDR3 DNA follows: TGTGCCAGCAGTTATCGCCAGACAGGGGCCGGCGAGCAGTACTTC. Residues: CASSYRQTGAGEQYF.

This clone has just one count. CDR3 in amino acids: CAWRRPRIQGFGGYTF. CDR3 nucleotide sequence: TGTGCCTGGAGAAGGCCCAGAATTCAGGGTTTCGGTGGCTACACCTTC. V gene TRBV30 combines with J gene TRBJ1-2; TRBD1 might be the D (5 bases). Trimming shortened V by 3 bases and J by 7 bases, and 24 bases separated the two germline ends. The CDR3 runs 16 residues. Germline assignment: CDR1 GTSNPN and CDR2 SVGIG (reference sequence). Supplemented by reference TRBV30 and TRBJ1-2, the full variable domain reads SQTIHQWPATLVQPVGSPLSLECTVEGTSNPNLYWYRQAAGRGLQLLFYSVGIGQISSEVPQNLSASRPQDRQFILSSKKLLLSDSGFYLCAWRRPRIQGFGGYTFGSGTRLTVV.

V usage is TRBV20-1 and J usage is TRBJ2-7; 9 bases agree with TRBD1. With V trimmed by 3 bases and J by 6 bases, 9 bases remained unmatched. The V gene's germline CDR1 is DFQATT and CDR2 SNEGSKA (reference sequence). The length of the CDR3 is 14 residues. CDR3 nucleotide sequence: TGCAGTGCTAGTTGGGACAGGGTTCGCGGCGAGCAGTACTTC. Translating it yields CSASWDRVRGEQYF.

The chain is built from TRBV5-8 and TRBJ1-2; 12 bases are shared with TRBD1. This CDR3 contains 13 residues. With V trimmed by 4 bases and J by 6 bases, 1 base remained unmatched. CDR1 SGHTS and CDR2 YDEGEE come from the germline V gene. CDR3 in amino acids: CASSGDRGHGYTF. CDR3 bases: TGTGCCAGCAGCGGGGACAGGGGGCATGGCTACACCTTC.

This clone turned up a few times. This chain uses TRBV12-3 or TRBV12-4 with TRBJ2-3; D gene ambiguous. CDR3 length: 13 amino acids. Trimming removed 4 bases from V and 7 bases from J, with 12 bases in between. The DNA for the CDR3 is TGTGCCAGCAGTTCATCAATGAGGAATACGCAGTATTTT. Its protein is CASSSSMRNTQYF.

CDR3 sequence reads: CASSALAGDTDTQYF. The CDR3 DNA follows: TGTGCCAGCAGTGCCCTAGCGGGTGACACAGATACGCAGTATTTT. The chain is built from TRBV2 and TRBJ2-3, with 8 bases aligning to TRBD2. This CDR3 region has 15 residues. Germline-derived CDR1 and CDR2 are SNHLY and FYNNEI. V lost 4 bases to trimming and J lost 2 bases; unmatched junction nucleotides: 5.

The chain carries TRBV3-1 (or the pseudogene TRBV3-2) and TRBJ1-1; TRBD1 matches 9 bases. V shed 8 bases and J 6 bases; nucleotides not matched to a gene: 7. Germline CDR1 LGHDT, CDR2 YNNKEL (reference sequence). This CDR3 comprises 13 residues. The CDR3 spells CASEGQGGAEAFF. CDR3 sequence (DNA): TGTGCCAGCGAGGGACAGGGCGGTGCTGAAGCTTTCTTT.

The CDR3: CASSLARGSGANVLTF. CDR3 nucleotide sequence: TGTGCCAGCAGCTTAGCTCGAGGCTCTGGGGCCAACGTCCTGACTTTC. V is TRBV7-9 and J is TRBJ2-6; D not certain. Looked up from germline, CDR1 is SEHNR and CDR2 is FQNEAQ (reference sequence). This CDR3 is 16 amino acids long. Trimming stripped 0 bases from V and 0 bases from J, with 6 bases between.